This T cell receptor beta chain was profiled in a study of shared clonotypes between healthy human individuals. As for this clone: Its antigen is unknown.

The study drew all its donors from Caucasian adults living in Nashville, Tennessee. Across several immunoSEQ plates, the genomic DNA of each subset was split evenly. As originally analysed: Filtering of immunoSEQ junctional sequences could not match full-length read filtering. The repertoire was sequenced with immunoSEQ multiplex PCR; TCRdb's copy has only in-frame clones and lacks some. V, J and clone size derive from that table, while D and trimming were established from the DNA sequence. The sample has 450,000 to 600,000 clones; around 79% are singletons. Points from the study as a whole: Sampling covered blood only; tissue repertoires likely differ.

The CDR3 consists of 14 residues. The junction had 4 bases not matched to a gene; V was cut back by 3 bases and J by 6 bases. Per the germline V gene, CDR1 is SGHRS and CDR2 is YFSETQ. The receptor was derived from a woman in her thirties or forties in good health. Some clones in this sample may be carry-over from other donors' samples. The chain has TRBV5-1 and TRBJ2-7, with 12 bases matching TRBD1. Sequences were obtained from PBMCs. CDR3 sequence reads: CASSSGTGGSEQYF. In nucleotides, the CDR3 is TGCGCCAGCAGCTCCGGGACAGGGGGCTCCGAGCAGTACTTC.